This TCR beta chain was captured by sequencing in a study of shared clonotypes between healthy human individuals (dated by TCRdb to about 2020). About the full investigation: The cohort comprised two women and three men aged 18 to 49 years. Libraries were prepared and TCR repertoires were sequenced by different laboratories using diverse techniques, in order to increase sequencing depth and limit assay-specific biases. Between about 0.8 and 9.5 billion PBMCs per donor were obtained by leukapheresis. For each donor, CD4 naive and CD4 memory were each run on three plates, CD8 naive on two plates, and CD8 memory on one plate. The study deeply sequenced blood TCR repertoires of about 5 healthy adults to estimate repertoire size and the extent of clonotype sharing between individuals. Broad study findings and their caveats: Incomplete sequencing was indicated by rarefaction of sorted-subset datasets, despite the large sequencing depth. Sampling was restricted to blood, and TCR repertoires in tissues likely differ from the TCR repertoires found in blood. Pairwise subsampling indicated that sequencing depth was expected to affect the degree of clonotype sharing among donors. When four donors were compared, the shared fraction of clonotypes was about 5% for naive CD4, 3.5% to 4% for naive CD8, 2.3% for memory CD4, and under 0.5% for memory CD8. Compared with non-shared clonotypes, clonotypes shared by all four sorted-subset donors had higher generation probabilities. Larger estimated clonotype richness was generally found for naive subsets than for memory subsets. Because the study included a small number of donors, the genetic and exposure-history diversity represented was limited.

TCR CDR3 regions were amplified from genomic DNA by multiplex PCR using the deep immunoSEQ assay. Extracted genomic DNA from each cell subset was spread evenly across all wells of several immunoSEQ 96-well plates, with each plate serving as a replicate. Each replicate PCR for sorted subsets received about 200 ng genomic DNA, equal to roughly 29,000 T cell genomes. The purified libraries were quantified using a Qubit 3.0 fluorometer, sized with a Bioanalyzer 2100, and then quantified again using the KAPA Library Quantification kit. A separate single-read 150-cycle Illumina NextSeq 550 flow cell was used to sequence each immunoSEQ 96-well plate. The authors' pipeline ran thus. Because the immunoSEQ output held only junctional sequences and lacked quality scores, the filtering could not match the filtering applied to full-length reads. To assign V/J genes and CDR3, sequences were annotated against IMGT germline references using PyIR, a Python wrapper for IgBLAST v1.9. Reads were filtered out if the reads had weak V/J assignments (E-value above 1e-6), no CDR3, stop codons, out-of-frame junctions, or ambiguous translated residues. A V3J clonotype was defined by an identical inferred V gene, J gene, and CDR3 amino acid sequence. Percentage overlap between repertoires was computed as shared unique clonotypes divided by the size of the smaller repertoire. Repertoire richness was assessed with RTK rarefaction, the Chao1 estimator, and Recon v2.1 estimates of unobserved clonotypes. OLGA was used to compute generation probabilities for all TCRbeta clonotypes that the gDNA method yielded from a handful of donors. This is the immuneACCESS table as TCRdb keeps it, with only in-frame sequences that have V and J called. A part of the clones is gone; compared with another copy, unresolved V genes explain less than half, and the rest is unexplained. The V and J calls and clone size are taken from that table; D and trimming were inferred from the DNA. This sample lists about 870,000 clones; around 93% were detected once. The leading ten clones occupy around 24% of the sample.

CD8 naive samples were CD45RO-negative cells positively selected for CCR7, giving a CD45RA+CCR7+ population that excluded TemRA cells. The donors were healthy, HIV-negative adults who had no recently reported acute infections or vaccinations. All donors were Caucasian adults living in Nashville, Tennessee, USA. After blood collection by leukapheresis, PBMCs were isolated using Ficoll-Histopaque density gradient centrifugation and then cryopreserved in the vapor phase of liquid nitrogen. Purity and quantity of every magnetically sorted T cell population were checked by analytical flow cytometry. Each sorted fraction had its genomic DNA isolated and then quantified by UV absorbance on a Nanodrop 2000c. CDR1 and CDR2 are drawn from the germline V gene: SQVTM, ANQGSEA. Trimming removed 5 bases from V and 3 bases from J, leaving 14 bases between the germline ends. The CDR3 contains 13 residues, cysteine and phenylalanine counted. Only CDR3 DNA remains: 39 bases, in frame from the first base.

Remarks on this clone: Its antigen target is currently unknown. No much larger clone is present one base from it, and per-base qualities are unavailable.

Sample: naive CD8+ T cells sorted from blood. Interpreted using the paper, the cell subset or site label stands for: CD45RA+CCR7+. This clonotype was sampled from a man in his thirties or forties in good health. The sequence joins TRBV29-1 to TRBJ2-7, and TRBD2 may be the D gene, going by 5 matching bases. The CDR3 region has the sequence CSVLGLSFYEQYF. The DNA sequence is TGCAGCGTTTTAGGACTGTCATTCTACGAGCAGTACTTC.